Listed below are T cell receptor beta chains from one sample, sequenced in a study of blood T cell repertoires in COVID-19. Data came from immunoSEQ multiplex PCR; TCRdb stores just in-frame clones and leaves some out. Among 150,000 to 200,000 clones, 87% were seen once, and the ten largest hold about 1.4%. The sample comprised peripheral blood. The receptors here all came from a woman between 50 and 59 years old with acute or convalescent COVID-19. Both conserved end residues are part of each CDR3. A D gene is named only where the DNA matches it firmly. Clone size is not always given. Where it is, it says once, few, many or a class for expanded clones.

CDR3aa	CDR3nt	abundance	d_gene	v_gene	j_gene
CATSDSGESNQPQHF	TGTGCCACCAGTGATTCGGGAGAGAGCAATCAGCCCCAGCATTTT	NA	NA	TRBV24-1	TRBJ1-5
CASSEFRSGGAGDEQFF	TGTGCCAGCAGTGAATTTCGTAGCGGGGGGGCAGGGGATGAGCAGTTCTTC	NA	TRBD2	TRBV25-1	TRBJ2-1
CASSQERSGGLAALFF	TGTGCCAGCAGCCAAGAGAGGAGCGGGGGGCTGGCTGCGCTGTTTTTT	once	TRBD2	TRBV3-1/TRBV3-2	TRBJ2-2
CASSRGQDGYGYTF	TGTGCCAGTAGTAGAGGACAGGATGGTTATGGCTACACCTTC	NA	TRBD1	TRBV19	TRBJ1-2
CASSQVGGTAFF	TGTGCCAGCAGCCAGGTAGGGGGTACGGCTTTCTTT	NA	NA	TRBV5-4	TRBJ1-1
CASSLGTALGNEQFF	TGTGCCAGCAGCTTGGGGACAGCTCTGGGCAATGAGCAGTTCTTC	NA	TRBD1	TRBV7-3	TRBJ2-1
CASSYSPPGIEQFF	TGTGCCAGCAGTTACTCCCCGCCTGGCATTGAGCAGTTCTTC	NA	NA	TRBV6-2/TRBV6-3	TRBJ2-1
CASSGQARYGYTF	TGTGCCAGCAGTGGCCAAGCGAGATATGGCTACACCTTC	NA	NA	TRBV2	TRBJ1-2
CASSPGLAGGMGNEQFF	TGCGCCAGCAGCCCAGGACTAGCGGGAGGAATGGGCAATGAGCAGTTCTTC	NA	TRBD2	TRBV5-1	TRBJ2-1
CASTPSEGTPQHF	TGTGCCAGCACCCCGAGCGAGGGTACGCCCCAGCATTTT	few	NA	TRBV12-3/TRBV12-4	TRBJ1-5
CASSSREVLYGYTF	TGTGCCAGCAGCTCCCGCGAGGTTCTCTATGGCTACACCTTC	NA	NA	TRBV5-6	TRBJ1-2
CASRDSLSYEQYF	TGTGCCAGCCGGGACTCGCTCTCCTACGAGCAGTACTTC	many	NA	TRBV7-9	TRBJ2-7